This T cell receptor (beta chain) was obtained from a study of cytomegalovirus exposure and HLA in healthy donors. General study points: Some public TCRs appeared in many individuals, while most sequences were rare. One later analysis reportedly identified an Asian-associated ancestry cluster that showed fewer N-insertions than the roughly 620-donor mean.

This clone was detected a few times. Its antigen is as yet unknown. Trimming pared 4 bases from V and 2 bases from J, leaving 11 bases between. Germline-derived CDR1 and CDR2 are LGHNA and YNFKEQ. The CDR3 is 14 residues long. The PCR employed 60 Vbeta primers together with 13 Jbeta primers. Clones were sequenced by immunoSEQ multiplex PCR, and TCRdb holds only the in-frame ones, with some missing. The data contain about 200,000 clones, around 80% of them singletons. The sequence came from a man in his thirties or forties in good health and CMV-seronegative. V is TRBV4-2 and J is TRBJ1-1, with TRBD1 as a possible D gene (5 bases). Sequenced input: PBMCs. The CDR3 DNA is TGTGCCAGCAGCCGAGAGACAGTTAACACTGAAGCTTTCTTT. Amino acids: CASSRETVNTEAFF.